The 23 T cell receptor beta chains below come from one sample, sequenced in a study of regulatory T cells in long-lasting Graves disease. The time point: newly diagnosed GD, antithyroid drugs for less than 3 months. Researchers made the TCR library from RNA that was extracted from PBMCs. TCR beta libraries were built with iRepertoire HTBI primers and Arm-PCR of CDR3 regions. TCRdb used MiXCR to reprocess the multiplex PCR reads, holding one entry per CDR3 protein. The sample has about 320,000 distinct CDR3 sequences, roughly 18% seen once. The input for sequencing was peripheral blood mononuclear cells (PBMCs), taken at new diagnosis, from a patient treated with antithyroid drugs. The receptors were gathered from a female donor with Graves disease.

This clonotype was recorded at least ten times. The genes are TRBV19 and TRBJ2-7; 7 bases fit TRBD1. J gave up 6 bases and V 4 bases, and 6 bases lay outside the gene matches. Germline-derived CDR1 and CDR2 are LNHDA and SQIVND (reference sequence). The CDR3 loop spans 13 amino acids. The CDR3: CASSTSRTGEQYF. Written as DNA, the CDR3 is TGTGCCAGTAGTACCTCAAGGACAGGCGAGCAGTACTTC.

This clonotype was detected many times. The chain joins TRBV2 to TRBJ2-1; 7 bases are a match to TRBD2. Germline values: CDR1 SNHLY, CDR2 FYNNEI. V gave up 6 bases and J gave up 10 bases; unmatched junction bases: 18. The CDR3 spans 16 residues. In DNA, the CDR3 is TGTGCCAGCAGAATCGGACCAACGGGAGGACGACGGGAGCAGTTCTTC. It yields the protein CASRIGPTGGRREQFF.

This clonotype came up once. A read error is the likely source, as a far larger clone sits one nucleotide away. V is TRBV28 and J is TRBJ2-3; 11 bases align to TRBD1. The J call may be in error: the DNA end matches TRBJ2-7 better. Germline CDR1 MDHEN, CDR2 SYDVKM. CDR3 length: 15 amino acids. The CDR3 nucleotides are TGTGCCAGCAGGACGGGACAGGGGGGCTCCTACGAGCAGTACTTC. As protein: CASRTGQGGSYEQYF.

This clonotype appeared many times. The chain joins TRBV12-3 or TRBV12-4 to TRBJ2-7; 7 positions agree with TRBD2. The J segment lost 0 bases and the V segment lost 1 base, leaving 6 bases of the junction unmatched. The CDR3 totals 16 residues. CDR3 sequence reads: CASSLGLAGPSYEQYF. In DNA, the CDR3 is TGTGCCAGCAGTTTAGGGTTAGCGGGCCCCTCCTACGAGCAGTACTTC.

In its sample, this clonotype was seen many times. CDR3 loop: CSAREAGPYNEQFF. CDR3 sequence (DNA): TGCAGTGCTAGAGAGGCAGGGCCCTACAATGAGCAGTTCTTC. The chain has TRBV20-1 and TRBJ2-1; a possible D gene is TRBD1 (5 bases). The length of the CDR3 is 14 residues. V was trimmed by 0 bases and J by 2 bases, leaving 8 bases between them. Germline values: CDR1 DFQATT, CDR2 SNEGSKA (reference sequence).

In the case of this clonotype: A far larger clone is one nucleotide away, so this likely arose from a read error. The chain joins TRBV11-2 to TRBJ2-3; 12 bases are a match to TRBD2. The J call may not be correct, given that the DNA end is closer to TRBJ2-7. This CDR3 region has 17 residues. Germline V gene sequence: CDR1 SGHAT, CDR2 FQNNGV. The CDR3 sequence is CASRSVASGRGYNEQYF. The CDR3 DNA sequence: TGTGCCAGCAGATCCGTGGCTAGCGGGAGGGGGTACAATGAGCAGTACTTC.

The J gene is TRBJ2-7, the V gene TRBV18, with TRBD1 matching over 9 bases. V lost 2 bases and J lost 6; bases outside the gene matches: 8. Looked up from germline, CDR1 is KGHSH and CDR2 is LQKENI. The CDR3 has 15 amino acids. CDR3 bases: TGTGCCAGCTCACCAAAGGGACAGGGATCGGCCGAGCAGTACTTC. Encoded protein: CASSPKGQGSAEQYF.

This clonotype showed up just a few times. Being one base from a much bigger clone, this may be a read error. The genes are TRBV11-2 and TRBJ2-5; D is unresolved. This CDR3 comprises 17 residues. In germline, CDR1 is SGHAT, CDR2 FQNNGV. DNA for the CDR3: TGTGCCAGCAGCTTAGGTTCCCTCGGCCGGTGGCAAGAGACCCGGTACTTC. Protein: CASSLGSLGRWQETRYF. The variable domain in full, with the rest retrieved from reference TRBV11-2 and TRBJ2-5, is EAGVAQSPRYKIIEKRQSVAFWCNPISGHATLYWYQQILGQGPKLLIQFQNNGVVDDSQLPKDRFSAERLKGVDSTLKIQPAKLEDSAVYLCASSLGSLGRWQETRYFGPGTRLLVL.

There are many counts of this clonotype. This rearrangement joins TRBV19 to TRBJ2-1; no clear D gene. The length of the CDR3 is 12 residues. Germline-derived CDR1 and CDR2 are LNHDA and SQIVND (reference sequence). The V gene lost 5 bases and the J gene lost 10 bases, with 12 bases spanning the gap. CDR3 in amino acids: CASSSTLVEQFF. DNA for the CDR3: TGTGCCAGTAGTTCCACTTTGGTAGAGCAGTTCTTC.

This clonotype was seen at least ten times. The chain couples TRBV4-1 to TRBJ1-6; 11 bases are shared with TRBD1. From germline, CDR1 is MGHRA and CDR2 YSYEKL. V trimming: 3 bases; J trimming: 9 bases; junction bases outside the gene matches: 4. The CDR3 sequence is 15 residues long. CDR3 nucleotide sequence: TGCGCCAGCAGCCATGGACAGGGGGCTAGTTCACCCCTCCACTTT. Translated, it gives CASSHGQGASSPLHF.

This clonotype was counted at least ten times. V gene TRBV30 combines with J gene TRBJ2-5; D might be TRBD1 or TRBD2, each matching 6 bases. CDR3 length: 12 amino acids. Germline V gene lookup returns CDR1 GTSNPN and CDR2 SVGIG (reference sequence). V lost 4 bases and J 6 bases, leaving 12 bases between the germline ends. CDR3 bases: TGTGCCTGGACAGGGGCGGGGAAGACCCAGTACTTC. It codes for CAWTGAGKTQYF.

Concerning this clonotype itself: Given a much more abundant clone one base away, this may be a read error. Here the CDR3 reads CVNSLTGLMWNQPQHF. For the CDR3, the DNA is TGTGTCAACAGCCTGACAGGGCTAATGTGGAATCAGCCCCAGCATTTT. The V call is TRBV27, the J call TRBJ1-5, with 7 bases fitting TRBD1. The V gene's germline CDR1 is MNHEY and CDR2 SMNVEV (reference sequence). This CDR3 comprises 16 residues.

This clonotype was seen ten or more times. The chain joins TRBV20-1 to TRBJ2-3; 11 bases agree with TRBD2. Losses at the gene ends were 6 bases for V and 0 bases for J; bases not matched to a gene: 11. Per the germline V gene, CDR1 is DFQATT and CDR2 is SNEGSKA (reference sequence). This CDR3 comprises 17 residues. The CDR3 DNA reads TGCAGTGCCCTCGGGACTAGCGGAAGAACTAGCACAGATACGCAGTATTTT. This sequence encodes CSALGTSGRTSTDTQYF.

This clonotype was observed at least ten times. The chain carries TRBV5-5 and TRBJ2-7, with TRBD1 matching 8 bases. Unmatched junction bases numbered 5, after V lost 4 bases and J lost 5 bases. CDR3 length equals 13 residues. Germline CDR1 SGHKS, CDR2 YYEKEE (reference sequence). The CDR3, as DNA: TGTGCCAGCAGCATGCAGGGGGCTGACGAGCAGTACTTC. It is translated as CASSMQGADEQYF.

This clonotype has ten or more counts. This chain joins TRBV2 and TRBJ2-7; 10 nucleotides align to TRBD1. Germline V CDR1 and CDR2: SNHLY, FYNNEI. The CDR3 spans 15 residues. V lost 6 bases and J lost 3; bases outside the gene matches: 8. Here the CDR3 DNA reads TGTGCCAGCAGCCAGACAGGGGGCACTTACTACGAGCAGTACTTC. Its protein is CASSQTGGTYYEQYF.

The rearrangement uses TRBV6-4 and TRBJ2-3; possible D gene TRBD2, 6 bases. CDR1 and CDR2 (germline): MRHNA, SNTAGT. The CDR3 totals 14 residues. Trimming took 9 bases from V and 1 from J, leaving 14 bases between them. The CDR3 DNA is TGTGCCAGGGTGTCTGGGGAGGGCACAGATACGCAGTATTTT. It translates to CARVSGEGTDTQYF.

About this clonotype itself: It may be a read error: a sequence one base away is much more abundant. The V and J genes are TRBV5-1 and TRBJ2-1; D may be TRBD1 (6 bases). This CDR3 comprises 14 residues. Germline-derived CDR1 and CDR2 are SGHRS and YFSETQ. The CDR3 DNA reads as TGCGCCAGCAGCGCCGGACAGAGTTACAATGACCAGTTCTTC. Translated, it gives CASSAGQSYNDQFF.

This clonotype appeared many times. The rearrangement uses TRBV7-3 and TRBJ1-4; 7 bases fit TRBD1. Germline-derived CDR1 and CDR2 are SGHTA and FQGTGA. The CDR3 contains 12 residues. Here the CDR3 DNA reads TGTAAGGGGACAGCGGTTTTTGAAAAACTGTTTTTT. Encoded protein: CKGTAVFEKLFF. The complete variable domain, with remaining parts taken from reference TRBV7-3 and TRBJ1-4, reads GAGVSQTPSNKVTEKGKYVELRCDPISGHTALYWYRQSLGQGPEFLIYFQGTGAADDSGLPNDRFFAVRPEGSVSTLKIQRTERGDSAVYLCKGTAVFEKLFFGSGTQLSVL.

The chain recombines TRBV7-2 with TRBJ2-2; 9 bases map to TRBD2. The CDR3 covers 15 residues. Germline trimming cut 5 bases from V and 5 bases from J; bases unmatched to any gene: 6. CDR1 is SGHTA and CDR2 is FQGNSA in the germline V gene. The CDR3 DNA reads as TGTGCCAGCAGCCGACTAGCGGCTACGACCGGGGAGCTGTTTTTT. Amino acid sequence: CASSRLAATTGELFF.

This clonotype was detected ten times or more. J is TRBJ2-3 and V is TRBV5-1; D is undetermined. Germline lookup yields CDR1 SGHRS and CDR2 YFSETQ. V lost 7 bases to trimming and J lost 4 bases, with 16 bases between them. This CDR3 has 14 residues. In DNA, the CDR3 is TGCGCCAGCCGTACCCCTGAAGGACCAGATACGCAGTATTTT. Amino acid sequence: CASRTPEGPDTQYF.

About this clonotype: This may arise from a read error, as a much more abundant clone is one base away. The genes are TRBV10-3 and TRBJ1-2; unclear D gene. This CDR3 has 12 amino acids. Germline-derived CDR1 and CDR2 are ENHRY and SYGVKD. CDR3 sequence reads: CALSELQYGYTF. CDR3 DNA: TGTGCCCTCAGTGAACTTCAGTATGGCTACACCTTC.

This clonotype was observed a few times. The chain combines TRBV20-1 with TRBJ2-7; possible D gene TRBD1, 6 bases. CDR3 length: 21 amino acids. CDR1 is DFQATT and CDR2 is SNEGSKA in the germline V gene (reference sequence). Trimming took 5 bases from V and 4 from J, leaving 39 bases between them. CDR3 nucleotide sequence: TGCAGTGCTTCTCCCCCCTGGGGGCAAATTGGGAGCAGTACTTTGATTTACGAGCAGTACTTC. Translation gives CSASPPWGQIGSSTLIYEQYF.

This clonotype was recorded many times. The V and J genes are TRBV19 and TRBJ1-6; D possibly corresponds to TRBD1 (5 bases). Germline V gene data show CDR1 as LNHDA and CDR2 as SQIVND (reference sequence). With 10 bases removed from V and 9 bases from J, the gap between germline ends came to 16 bases. This CDR3 is built from 13 residues. This CDR3 reads CATAGTGGSPLHF. The CDR3 DNA is TGTGCCACCGCGGGGACCGGGGGTTCACCCCTCCACTTT.